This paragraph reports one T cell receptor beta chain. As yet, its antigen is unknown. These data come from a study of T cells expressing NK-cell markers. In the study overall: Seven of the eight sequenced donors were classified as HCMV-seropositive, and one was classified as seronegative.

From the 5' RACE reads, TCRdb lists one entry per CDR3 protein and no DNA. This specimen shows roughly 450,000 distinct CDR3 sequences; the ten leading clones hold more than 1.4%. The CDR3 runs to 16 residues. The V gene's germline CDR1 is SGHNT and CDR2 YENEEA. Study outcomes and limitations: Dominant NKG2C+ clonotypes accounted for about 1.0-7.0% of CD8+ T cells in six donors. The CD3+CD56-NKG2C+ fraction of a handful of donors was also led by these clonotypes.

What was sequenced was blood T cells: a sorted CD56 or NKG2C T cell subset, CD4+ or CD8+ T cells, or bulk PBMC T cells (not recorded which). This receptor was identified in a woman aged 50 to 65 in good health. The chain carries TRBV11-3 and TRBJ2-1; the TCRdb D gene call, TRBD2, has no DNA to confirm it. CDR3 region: CASSLPGTTSYNEQFF.